This T cell receptor (beta chain) originates from a study of TIL therapy for anti-PD-1-resistant metastatic lung cancer. The immunoSEQ assay was v3. Generated by immunoSEQ multiplex PCR, the TCRdb table keeps only in-frame clones and is missing some. This sample carries roughly 6,000 clones, 60% to 70% of them seen once, and the ten largest clones take approximately 17%. As to this clone: Its antigen is not known.

This sample's time point: pre-treatment sample, taken before nivolumab and TIL therapy. Most excised metastases sampled were pleural nodules or supraclavicular lymph nodes. CDR1 SGHVS and CDR2 FNYEAQ come from the germline V gene. The V gene lost 4 bases and the J gene lost 6 bases, with 10 bases spanning the gap. This CDR3 has 12 amino acids. Points from the study as a whole: Treatment-naive, never-smoker and oncogene-addicted patients were overrepresented in this highly selected cohort.

This receptor was taken from a person between 25 and 79 years old with non-small cell lung cancer. The chain combines TRBV7-6 with TRBJ2-7; no clear D gene. The material was tumor tissue, obtained at baseline. The CDR3 DNA is TGTGCCAGCAGCTCCTTCTGGAGCGAGCAGTACTTC. Amino acids: CASSSFWSEQYF.